The 5 T cell receptor beta chains below all came from one sample that was sequenced in a study of neurological immune-mediated disorders. TCRdb independently ran MiXCR on the 5' RACE reads; one entry per CDR3 protein. The repertoire has 20,000 or so distinct CDR3 sequences, around 10% of them found once; the top ten carry under 30%. The material sequenced was CD8+ T cells from blood. The origin of the receptors is a woman aged 45-65 years in good health.

This clonotype has a count of ten or more. One end of the junction varies from germline; a read error may be responsible. This chain connects TRBV4-3 to TRBJ2-2; the D is unclear. Germline V lookup: CDR1 LGHNA, CDR2 YSLEER. This CDR3 is built from 15 residues. CDR3 amino acids: CANSQAASNTGELFF. CDR3 nucleotides: TGCGCCAACAGCCAGGCAGCCTCGAACACCGGGGAGCTGTTTTTT.

This clonotype showed up just a few times. The V gene is TRBV9, the J gene TRBJ2-1; 9 bases align to TRBD1. V was pared by 4 bases and J by 8 bases, with 13 bases of the junction left unmatched. The CDR3 contains 16 residues. The germline CDR1 and CDR2 sequences are SGDLS and YYNGEE. CDR3 nucleotide sequence: TGTGCCAGCAGCCGGGGCGGGACAGGGAATCCTCATGAGCAGTTCTTC. Translated, it gives CASSRGGTGNPHEQFF.

This clonotype was seen at least ten times. V is TRBV28 and J is TRBJ2-3, with D tentatively TRBD2 (5 bases). Trimming removed 3 bases from V and 6 bases from J, with 10 bases in between. CDR3 size: 13 residues. Looked up from germline, CDR1 is MDHEN and CDR2 is SYDVKM. The CDR3 DNA reads as TGTGCCAGCAGTTTTTTAGCGCGCGATACGCAGTATTTT. Translating it yields CASSFLARDTQYF.

The J gene is TRBJ2-3, the V gene TRBV6-2 or TRBV6-3; D is unresolved. This CDR3 has 11 amino acids. Per the germline V gene, CDR1 is MNHEY and CDR2 is SVGEGT. V was trimmed by 6 bases and J by 5 bases, leaving 6 bases between them. CDR3 amino acids: CASRYLDTQYF. CDR3 sequence (DNA): TGTGCCAGCAGGTACCTAGATACGCAGTATTTT.

This clonotype was recorded at least ten times. The CDR3, as DNA: TGTGCCAGCAGTTCCCCCCCCACAATGGACAGAACTAATGAAAAACTGTTTTTT. Translating gives CASSSPPTMDRTNEKLFF. The chain combines TRBV28 with TRBJ1-4; the D gene is possibly TRBD1 (6 bases). Per the germline V gene, CDR1 is MDHEN and CDR2 is SYDVKM. V lost 4 bases and J lost 1, with 19 bases in between. The CDR3 is 18 amino acids.